The TCR beta chain under discussion was sequenced for a study of cytomegalovirus exposure and HLA in healthy donors. The study, taken as a whole, reports: There were some public TCRs occurring in many donors, but most TCR sequences were rare.

Note on this clone: What it binds is unknown.

V was clipped by 3 bases and J by 6 bases; unmatched bases: 8. Looked up from germline, CDR1 is KGHSH and CDR2 is LQKENI. The CDR3 contains 14 residues. Vbeta (60) and Jbeta (13) primers were used in the PCR. Libraries were prepared by immunoSEQ multiplex PCR; TCRdb keeps only in-frame clonotypes and omits some of them. The repertoire includes about 100,000 clones, approximately 73% of them detected once, and around 3.8% sits in the top ten. Among the donors, all were healthy bone marrow donors. Sequencing used PBMCs. The rearrangement uses TRBV18 and TRBJ2-7; 7 positions match TRBD1. The sequence was collected from a woman aged 50 to 60 in good health and CMV-seropositive. The CDR3 loop reads CASSPPGGSPEQYF. In DNA, the CDR3 is TGTGCCAGCTCACCCCCAGGGGGTTCCCCCGAGCAGTACTTC.